Below are 26 T cell receptor beta chains sequenced from a single sample in a study of regulatory T cells in long-lasting Graves disease. Arm-PCR of CDR3 regions with iRepertoire HTBI primers generated TCR beta libraries. TCRdb analysed the multiplex PCR reads with MiXCR anew, one entry per CDR3 protein. This sample has approximately 480,000 distinct CDR3 sequences; roughly 15% occur once, and the top ten carry 10% to 15%. Time point defined: newly diagnosed GD, antithyroid drugs for less than 3 months. The TCR library was made from RNA that had been extracted from PBMCs in TRIzol. These data also featured in a second study, about T cells in Graves' hyperthyroidism and ophthalmopathy.

This specimen was peripheral blood mononuclear cells (PBMCs), taken at new diagnosis, from a patient treated with antithyroid drugs. These receptors were taken from a man between 35 and 55 years old with Graves disease.

To note about this clonotype: This sequence is one base from a far larger clone and is likely a read error. The rearrangement joins TRBV2 to TRBJ2-7, with a possible D match to TRBD1 (7 bases). V lost 4 bases and J 7 bases, leaving 17 bases between the germline ends. Germline V gene lookup returns CDR1 SNHLY and CDR2 FYNNEI. The CDR3 loop spans 14 amino acids. CDR3 region: CASSVGGGMYEQYF. In nucleotides, the CDR3 is TGTGCCAGCAGTGTAGGAGGGGGCATGTATGAGCAGTACTTC.

This chain uses TRBV28 with TRBJ1-6, with D possibly TRBD1 on 5 matching bases. V lost 5 bases and J lost 7, with 12 bases in between. CDR3 length: 14 amino acids. Germline CDR1 is MDHEN and CDR2 is SYDVKM. CDR3 protein: CASSQGGGNSPLHF. CDR3 coding DNA: TGTGCCAGCAGTCAGGGAGGCGGCAATTCACCCCTCCACTTT.

This clonotype was seen more than once but under ten times. The CDR3 loop is CASSYSNRGLRGYTF. The CDR3 DNA reads as TGTGCCAGCAGTTACTCGAACAGGGGATTGCGGGGCTACACCTTC. This rearrangement joins TRBV6-5 to TRBJ1-2; 7 bases match TRBD1. Losses at the gene ends were 0 bases for V and 8 bases for J; bases not matched to a gene: 9. The germline V gene encodes CDR1 MNHEY and CDR2 SVGAGI. The CDR3 length is 15 residues.

J is TRBJ2-2 and V is TRBV7-2; 10 bases match TRBD2. CDR3 length: 15 residues. Germline CDR1 SGHTA, CDR2 FQGNSA. The V gene end was trimmed by 5 bases and the J gene end by 11 bases; junction bases not matched to a gene: 11. CDR3 DNA sequence: TGTGCCAGCAGCCCCGGACTAGCGGAGTTCGATGAGCTGTTTTTT. Its translation is CASSPGLAEFDELFF. The full variable domain, rest sourced from reference TRBV7-2 and TRBJ2-2, is GAGVSQSPSNKVTEKGKDVELRCDPISGHTALYWYRQSLGQGLEFLIYFQGNSAPDKSGLPSDRFSAERTGGSVSTLTIQRTQQEDSAVYLCASSPGLAEFDELFFGEGSRLTVL.

For this clonotype: This may come from a read error, since a much larger clone is one base off. The chain couples TRBV6-9 to TRBJ2-7; 8 positions agree with TRBD2. The CDR3 loop spans 16 amino acids. Germline-derived CDR1 and CDR2 are MNHGY and SVAAGI. Here the CDR3 reads CASSSHSGKSSHEQYF. CDR3 coding DNA: TGTGCCAGCAGTTCCCATAGCGGGAAGAGCTCCCACGAGCAGTACTTC.

This clonotype was counted ten times or more. The chain carries TRBV27 and TRBJ2-3; 12 bases line up with TRBD2. The V gene end was trimmed by 5 bases and the J gene end by 7 bases; junction bases not matched to a gene: 4. This CDR3 has 14 residues. Germline assignment: CDR1 MNHEY and CDR2 SMNVEV (reference sequence). The DNA of the CDR3 is TGTGCCAGCAGTCTAACTAGCGGGAGGCATACGCAGTATTTT. It yields the protein CASSLTSGRHTQYF.

This clonotype has a count of ten or more. J is TRBJ2-1 and V is TRBV28, with D possibly TRBD2 on 6 matching bases. The CDR3 has 16 residues. The V gene's germline CDR1 is MDHEN and CDR2 SYDVKM. V lost 6 bases and J 7 bases, leaving 22 bases between the germline ends. The DNA of the CDR3 is TGTGCCAGCAGCCCCATTGCCTCTCGCGGGACTAATGAGCAGTTCTTC. Translated: CASSPIASRGTNEQFF.

With regard to this clonotype: One end of the junction does not line up with germline, which may come from a read error. The CDR3 loop reads CSAGDSLAGYGDTQYF. The CDR3 nucleotides read TGCAGTGCTGGAGATAGTCTAGCGGGATATGGAGATACGCAGTATTTT. V and J are TRBV20-1 and TRBJ2-3; the match to TRBD2 covers 9 bases. The CDR3 is 16 residues long. CDR1 DFQATT and CDR2 SNEGSKA come from the germline V gene (reference sequence).

This clonotype was seen at least ten times. V usage is TRBV12-3 or TRBV12-4 and J usage is TRBJ2-1; TRBD1 matches at 11 bases. The CDR3 extends over 14 amino acids. V was clipped by 6 bases and J by 7 bases; unmatched bases: 5. CDR3 sequence: CASRGDRGGNEQFF. DNA for the CDR3: TGTGCCAGCAGAGGGGACAGGGGGGGGAATGAGCAGTTCTTC.

This clonotype came up many times. This chain connects TRBV6-2 or TRBV6-3 to TRBJ1-4; D may be TRBD1 (5 bases). Trimming stripped 2 bases from V and 3 bases from J, with 7 bases between. In germline, CDR1 is MNHEY, CDR2 SVGEGT. There are 14 residues in the CDR3. CDR3 DNA sequence: TGTGCCAGCAGTTACAGCAGGGCTAATGAAAAACTGTTTTTT. The encoded protein is CASSYSRANEKLFF.

To note about this clonotype: It is likely a read error: a sequence one base away is far more abundant. The chain recombines TRBV11-2 with TRBJ2-3; 8 positions agree with TRBD2. The J call is doubtful: the DNA matches TRBJ2-7 better. Germline V lookup: CDR1 SGHAT, CDR2 FQNNGV. This CDR3 region has 14 residues. The CDR3 protein is CASSSGLASREQYF. The CDR3 DNA reads as TGTGCCAGCAGCTCCGGACTAGCCTCGAGGGAGCAGTACTTC.

The V gene is TRBV7-9, the J gene TRBJ1-3, with TRBD1 identical over 8 bases. The trim removed 6 bases at V and 6 bases at J, leaving 4 bases unmatched. The CDR3 loop spans 13 amino acids. In germline, CDR1 is SEHNR, CDR2 FQNEAQ (reference sequence). CDR3 in amino acids: CASRGQGENTIYF. In nucleotides, the CDR3 is TGTGCCAGCAGAGGACAGGGTGAAAACACCATATATTTT.

This clonotype showed up many times. This chain uses TRBV10-1 with TRBJ2-7, with 7 bases aligning to TRBD1. V lost 4 bases and J lost 2; bases outside the gene matches: 5. Germline V gives CDR1 WNHNN, CDR2 SYGVQD (reference sequence). The CDR3 has 14 residues. Here the CDR3 reads CASSVWDSPYEQYF. In DNA, the CDR3 is TGCGCCAGCAGTGTCTGGGACAGCCCCTACGAGCAGTACTTC.

This clonotype was detected many times. This chain links TRBV27 with TRBJ1-1; TRBD1 is a possible D gene (6 bases). CDR1 and CDR2 (germline): MNHEY, SMNVEV (reference sequence). V gave up 5 bases and J gave up 4 bases, with 11 bases separating them. CDR3 size: 13 residues. CDR3 in amino acids: CASSRGGFTEAFF. DNA for the CDR3: TGTGCCAGCAGTCGAGGGGGGTTCACTGAAGCTTTCTTT.

The sample holds many counts of this clonotype. This chain links TRBV28 with TRBJ2-1, with 12 bases lining up with TRBD2. The ends lost 7 bases at V and 13 bases at J; junction bases unmatched: 11. This CDR3 is built from 14 residues. Looked up from germline, CDR1 is MDHEN and CDR2 is SYDVKM. The CDR3 coding sequence is TGTGCCAGCAAGGGAGGGACTAGCGGGTTGGGACAGTTCTTC. It yields the protein CASKGGTSGLGQFF.

This chain links TRBV5-1 with TRBJ2-3, with no clear D. The CDR3 sequence is 15 residues long. V lost 1 base and J 2 bases, leaving 11 bases between the germline ends. In germline, CDR1 is SGHRS, CDR2 YFSETQ. CDR3 sequence (DNA): TGCGCCAGCAGCTTGATTGCGGAGACCACAGATACGCAGTATTTT. This sequence encodes CASSLIAETTDTQYF.

This clonotype was seen more than once but under ten times. The rearrangement links TRBV30 to TRBJ1-1; D is undetermined. V lost 3 bases, J lost 1 base, and 9 bases lay in between. The V gene's germline CDR1 is GTSNPN and CDR2 SVGIG (reference sequence). The CDR3 length is 13 residues. The CDR3 DNA reads as TGTGCCTGGAGCAGACGAGAGAACACTGAAGCTTTCTTT. Its translation is CAWSRRENTEAFF.

The chain recombines TRBV4-1 with TRBJ1-1; no firm D call. CDR3 length: 14 residues. CDR1 is MGHRA and CDR2 is YSYEKL in the germline V gene. Between the trimmed V and J ends, which lost 4 bases and 1 base, there was a span of 10 bases. CDR3 in amino acids: CASSPPRQNTEAFF. CDR3 coding DNA: TGCGCCAGCAGCCCCCCACGACAGAACACTGAAGCTTTCTTT.

In its sample, this clonotype was seen many times. This chain links TRBV27 with TRBJ1-2, with TRBD1 matching 9 bases. Per germline, CDR1 MNHEY and CDR2 SMNVEV (reference sequence). The ends lost 5 bases at V and 6 bases at J; junction bases unmatched: 7. The CDR3 extends over 14 amino acids. This CDR3 is CASSRTGARDGYTF. CDR3 coding DNA: TGTGCCAGCAGTCGGACAGGGGCGAGGGATGGCTACACCTTC.

At least ten counts were recorded for this clonotype. This rearrangement joins TRBV20-1 to TRBJ2-5; the match to TRBD2 covers 9 bases. J was trimmed by 5 bases and V by 0 bases; bases with no gene match: 10. The CDR3 contains 16 residues. CDR1 and CDR2 from the germline V gene are DFQATT and SNEGSKA (reference sequence). CDR3 in DNA: TGCAGTGCTAGAGATCAAACTAGCGGGTTCGGGGAGACCCAGTACTTC. Its protein product is CSARDQTSGFGETQYF.

This clonotype was counted ten times or more. The chain is built from TRBV24-1 and TRBJ2-1; D is unclear. The CDR3 is made up of 16 amino acids. V shed 1 base and J shed 0 bases, with 9 bases lying between them. Germline V gene lookup returns CDR1 KGHDR and CDR2 SFDVKD. The CDR3 is CATSDFGGNSYNEQFF. The CDR3 DNA reads TGTGCCACCAGTGATTTTGGCGGCAACTCCTACAATGAGCAGTTCTTC.

This clonotype was observed at least ten times. The chain carries TRBV7-8 and TRBJ2-1; D is perhaps TRBD1 or TRBD2 (5 bases each). Trimming took 5 bases from V and 4 from J, leaving 15 bases between them. The germline V gene has CDR1 SGHVS and CDR2 FQNEAQ. This CDR3 has 15 amino acids. The CDR3 nucleotides are TGTGCCAGCAGCCCGTCGCTGGGGGTATACAATGAGCAGTTCTTC. Protein: CASSPSLGVYNEQFF.

On this clonotype: This sequence may be a read error, since a much larger clone differs from it by one base. This CDR3 reads CASSQDRKPTDTQYF. In DNA form, the CDR3 reads TGTGCCAGCAGCCAAGATAGGAAACCCACAGATACGCAGTATTTT. V is TRBV3-1 and J is TRBJ2-3; D remains unclear. Germline loops: CDR1 LGHDT, CDR2 YNNKEL (reference sequence). CDR3 length equals 15 residues. The ends were cut back, 0 bases at V and 2 bases at J, with 9 bases in the middle.

This clonotype was observed many times. The chain carries TRBV7-2 and TRBJ1-1; no definite D call. The CDR3 spans 17 residues. Trimming cost V 5 bases and J 5 bases, with 24 bases left between them. Germline CDR1 and CDR2: SGHTA and FQGNSA. DNA of the CDR3: TGTGCCAGCAGCCCCCCGGCCCCGGTAAAAAAAGGGACTGAAGCTTTCTTT. Translating gives CASSPPAPVKKGTEAFF.

Many counts were recorded for this clonotype. The chain couples TRBV2 to TRBJ1-5, with a tentative D call TRBD1 (6 bases). CDR1 SNHLY and CDR2 FYNNEI come from the germline V gene. CDR3 length: 14 residues. The V end was cut by 5 bases, the J end by 6 bases, with 14 bases between. The chain's CDR3 is CASSYEGGGQPQHF. CDR3 sequence (DNA): TGTGCCAGCAGTTACGAAGGGGGGGGTCAGCCCCAGCATTTT.

This sequence joins TRBV9 and TRBJ1-1, with D unresolved. V was clipped by 0 bases and J by 4 bases, with 4 bases between them. CDR1 is SGDLS and CDR2 is YYNGEE in the germline V gene. The CDR3 is 12 residues long. CDR3 region: CASSVDGTEAFF. CDR3 nucleotide sequence: TGTGCCAGCAGCGTAGACGGCACTGAAGCTTTCTTT.